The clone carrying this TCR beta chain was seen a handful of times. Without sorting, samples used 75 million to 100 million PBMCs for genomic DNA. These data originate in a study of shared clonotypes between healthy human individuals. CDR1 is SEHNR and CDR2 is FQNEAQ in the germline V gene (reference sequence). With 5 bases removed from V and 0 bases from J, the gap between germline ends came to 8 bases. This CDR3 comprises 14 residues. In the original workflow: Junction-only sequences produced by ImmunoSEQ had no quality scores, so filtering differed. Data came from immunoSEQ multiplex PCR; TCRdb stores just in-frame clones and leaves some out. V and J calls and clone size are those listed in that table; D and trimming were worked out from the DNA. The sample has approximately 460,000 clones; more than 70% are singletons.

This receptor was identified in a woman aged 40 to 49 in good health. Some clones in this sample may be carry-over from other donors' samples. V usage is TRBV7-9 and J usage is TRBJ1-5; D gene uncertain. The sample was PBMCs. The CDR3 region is CASSQSYSNQPQHF. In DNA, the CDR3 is TGTGCCAGCAGCCAGAGTTATAGCAATCAGCCCCAGCATTTT.